Listed below are T cell receptor beta chains from one sample, sequenced in a study of blood T cell repertoires in COVID-19. Method: immunoSEQ multiplex PCR; TCRdb's copy keeps in-frame clones and lacks some. The sample shows tens of thousands of clones, about nine tenths of them seen only once. Sequences were obtained from peripheral blood. These TCRs come from a woman aged 80 or over with active or convalescent COVID-19. The CDR3 runs from the conserved cysteine through the conserved F or W. D genes are given only for firm matches. Size is omitted from some rows. Given values are once, few, many or a class for expanded clones.

D gene,V gene,clone size,CDR3 protein
TRBD2,TRBV5-4,-,CASSLAGGHETQYF
TRBD1,TRBV19,-,CASSPDREGNTIYF
-,TRBV9,-,CASSIGTYPAGYTF
TRBD2,TRBV7-2,once,CASSSAGGPGYF
-,TRBV25-1,-,CASSGGGRMTGNNQPQHF
-,TRBV6-5,-,CASSEWGGGYTF
-,TRBV29-1,-,CSTRQGSTGELFF
-,TRBV19,-,CASSPMGGYGEAFF
TRBD1,TRBV9,-,CASSRDRAAGNTIYF
-,TRBV12-3/TRBV12-4,-,CASSTGQIYEQYF
-,TRBV21-1,-,CASKTVDRDREYSNQPQHF
TRBD1,TRBV27,-,CASALGQGSYEQYF
TRBD2,TRBV20-1,-,CSASMTGGNEQFF
TRBD1,TRBV28,-,CASSLGPRGQGNGYTF
-,TRBV7-3,-,CASSLDGGIQFF
-,TRBV3-1/TRBV3-2,-,CASSQEARSSYEQYF
-,TRBV30,-,CAWSVLERKTQYF
TRBD1,TRBV7-2,-,CASSSRLTQGDEKLFF
-,TRBV11-2,-,CASSSRQAAVAFF
-,TRBV11-2,-,CASSLRYGRASMNTEAFF
TRBD2,TRBV10-3,-,CAIRGFSGATDTQYF
TRBD2,TRBV18,once,CASSPASGGTYEQYF
-,TRBV4-3,few,CASSQSVANYGYTF
-,TRBV30,-,CAWSSGSRGYTF
-,TRBV4-3,few,CASSQQGLNTEAFF
-,TRBV4-3,-,CASSHSVTGYRDTEAFF
-,TRBV6-5,-,CASSYLQQNSPLHF
-,TRBV11-2,-,CASSSLITAGELFF
TRBD1,TRBV6-2/TRBV6-3,-,CASSYEGAQPQHF
-,TRBV4-3,-,CASSQDRGFYGYTF
TRBD2,TRBV28,-,CASSLRGVQETQYF
TRBD1,TRBV4-1,few,CASSQADRQETQYF
TRBD2,TRBV6-6,-,CASSPALAGGSTDTQYF
-,TRBV6-6,-,CASSSPSYGYTF
-,TRBV24-1,-,CATSESNQPQHF
-,TRBV27,-,CASSPYTNNYGYTF
-,TRBV24-1,-,CATTRTVYEQYF
-,TRBV7-9,-,CASSFGGEQFF
-,TRBV4-3,-,CASSRALEVLDTQYF
TRBD2,TRBV11-3,-,CASSATAGGRVKSYNEQFF
-,TRBV28,-,CASGSAVLGSGAEAFF
TRBD1,TRBV10-3,-,CAIGTALDEQYF
TRBD1,TRBV6-2/TRBV6-3,-,CASSYNRDRFVDEQFF
TRBD2,TRBV4-3,-,CASSQDPTSGAFNEQFF
TRBD1,TRBV30,-,CAWSNRQGSEQFF
-,TRBV5-1,-,CASSFGQGNTEAFF
TRBD1,TRBV10-3,-,CAIKGTDEKLFF
-,TRBV7-8,-,CASSARGGTEAFF
-,TRBV19,-,CASSALASEQYF
-,TRBV27,-,CATRRDLAYEQYF
TRBD1,TRBV30,once,CASDRGDRNTEAFF
TRBD1,TRBV20-1,-,CSARDIDRGDF
-,TRBV7-8,-,CASSQGTSTEAFF
-,TRBV27,-,CASSSGIGTPGTEAFF
-,TRBV30,-,CAWSPYLGLTSHSPLHF